This T cell receptor beta chain is drawn from a study of blood T cell repertoires in COVID-19. Study as a whole: COVID-19 samples from acute and convalescent phases originated in the United States, Italy and Spain. In each case, the material was cDNA or gDNA derived from T cells, B-cell-depleted T cells, or PBMCs.

The CDR3 loop spans 15 amino acids. The J segment lost 6 bases and the V segment lost 1 base, leaving 8 bases of the junction unmatched. The germline V gene encodes CDR1 KGHSH and CDR2 LQKENI. Original processing methods: Counts of nucleated cells, estimated from reference gene primer amplification, were obtained. Produced via immunoSEQ multiplex PCR; TCRdb's table is partial and in-frame only. D and trimming were read from the DNA, whereas the V and J calls and clone size are those reported in that table. The table includes 25,000 to 35,000 clones, around 72% detected once. The clonotype originates from a boy aged 2 to 9 with active or convalescent COVID-19. The sequencing input was peripheral blood. The rearrangement links TRBV18 to TRBJ2-7, with 8 positions matching TRBD1. The DNA for the CDR3 is TGTGCCAGCTCACCACAGACAGGGGAGGCGTCCGAGCAGTACTTC. Its translation is CASSPQTGEASEQYF.